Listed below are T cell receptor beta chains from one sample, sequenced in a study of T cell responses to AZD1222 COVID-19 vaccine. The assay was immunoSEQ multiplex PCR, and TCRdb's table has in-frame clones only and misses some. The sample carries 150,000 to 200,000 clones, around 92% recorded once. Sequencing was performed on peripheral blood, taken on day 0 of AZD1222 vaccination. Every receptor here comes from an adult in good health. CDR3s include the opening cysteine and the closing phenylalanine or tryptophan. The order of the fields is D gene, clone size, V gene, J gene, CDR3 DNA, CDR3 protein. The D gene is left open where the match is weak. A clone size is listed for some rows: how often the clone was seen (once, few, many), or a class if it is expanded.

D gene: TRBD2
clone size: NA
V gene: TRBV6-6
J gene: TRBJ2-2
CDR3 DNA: TGTGCCGGGGGGACTAGCGGTCTTAACACCGGGGAGCTGTTTTTT
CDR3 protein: CAGGTSGLNTGELFF

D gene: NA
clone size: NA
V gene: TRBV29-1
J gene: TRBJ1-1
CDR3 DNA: TGCAGCGTTGAAGATCCCGGACAGAAGTACTTCACTGAAGCTTTCTTT
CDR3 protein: CSVEDPGQKYFTEAFF

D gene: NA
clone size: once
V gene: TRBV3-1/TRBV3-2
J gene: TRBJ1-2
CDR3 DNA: TGTGCCAGCAGCCAAGCCCCTGGGGTCGGCTACACCTTC
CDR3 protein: CASSQAPGVGYTF

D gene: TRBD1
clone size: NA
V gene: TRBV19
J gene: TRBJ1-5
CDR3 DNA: TGTGCCAGTAGTAGGGACAGGGCCAATCAGCCCCAGCATTTT
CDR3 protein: CASSRDRANQPQHF

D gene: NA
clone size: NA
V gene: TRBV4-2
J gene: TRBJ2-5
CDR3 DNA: TGTGCCAGCAGCCCCAGGACCGCCGAGACCCAGTACTTC
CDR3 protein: CASSPRTAETQYF

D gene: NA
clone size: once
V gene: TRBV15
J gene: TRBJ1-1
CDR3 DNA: TGTGCCACCAGCAGAGATCGACACATGAACACTGAAGCTTTCTTT
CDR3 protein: CATSRDRHMNTEAFF

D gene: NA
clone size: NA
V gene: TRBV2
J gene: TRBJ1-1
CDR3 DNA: TGTGCCAGCAGTGCTCTTGGACGGCTCACTGAAGCTTTCTTT
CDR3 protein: CASSALGRLTEAFF

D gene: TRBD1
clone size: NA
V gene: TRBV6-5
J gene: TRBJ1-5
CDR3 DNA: TGTGCCAGCAGCATCACAGGGGGCAGGGATCAGCCCCAGCATTTT
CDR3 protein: CASSITGGRDQPQHF

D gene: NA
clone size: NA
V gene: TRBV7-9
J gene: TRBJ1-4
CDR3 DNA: TGTGCCAGCGGGAGGACGGAGAATGAAAAACTGTTTTTT
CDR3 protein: CASGRTENEKLFF

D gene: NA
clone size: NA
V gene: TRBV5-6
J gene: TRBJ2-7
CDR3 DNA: TGTGCCAGCAGCTTGGGTTGGACTTTGGGGCAGTACTTC
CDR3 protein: CASSLGWTLGQYF

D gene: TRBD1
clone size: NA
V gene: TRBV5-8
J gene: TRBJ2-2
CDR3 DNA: TGTGCCAGCAGCTCAGCAGGGGGCATCGGGGAGCTGTTTTTT
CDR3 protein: CASSSAGGIGELFF

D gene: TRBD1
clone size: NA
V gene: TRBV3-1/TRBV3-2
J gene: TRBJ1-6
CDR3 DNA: TGTGCCAGCAGCCGCGGACAGGGTTGGAGCTCCTATAATTCACCCCTCCACTTT
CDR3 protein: CASSRGQGWSSYNSPLHF

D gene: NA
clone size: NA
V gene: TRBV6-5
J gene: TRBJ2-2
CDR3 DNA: TGTGCCAGCAGCAACGCGGCCACTGGGGGCGGGGAGCTGTTTTTT
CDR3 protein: CASSNAATGGGELFF